This T cell receptor (beta chain) emerged from a study of glioma-infiltrating T cells after dendritic cell vaccination. Noted time point: after dendritic cell vaccination, including at tumor progression/relapse. Fresh-frozen tumor tissue and more than two years of survival data were available for all. The V segment lost 4 bases and the J segment 4 bases; nucleotides outside the gene matches: 16. Germline V gene sequence: CDR1 LGHNA, CDR2 YNFKEQ. CDR3 length: 19 residues. The primer mix had 60 V beta and 13 J beta primers. The method was immunoSEQ multiplex PCR; TCRdb's version includes in-frame clones alone and lacks a portion of them. In the table there are over 90,000 clones, 80% of which are singletons.

The sequence was obtained from a human donor with glioblastoma. The source material was blood, sampled after dendritic cell vaccination. The chain has TRBV4-2 and TRBJ2-6; 7 bases fit TRBD1. The CDR3 spells CASSPGRGQGVAGANVLTF. The DNA of the CDR3 is TGTGCCAGCAGCCCAGGACGGGGCCAGGGGGTGGCCGGGGCCAACGTCCTGACTTTC.